The 26 T cell receptor beta chains in this list originate from one sample, sequenced in a study of T cells in tumors after PD-1 blockade. Here immunoSEQ multiplex PCR was the method, and the copy in TCRdb shows in-frame clones only, minus some. The table shows roughly 48,000 clones, with more than 65% occurring only once. The material was PBMCs, obtained before anti-PD-1 treatment. The source is a human donor with basal cell carcinoma.

The chain combines TRBV7-2 with TRBJ2-7; the D is unclear. CDR3 length equals 16 residues. Germline CDR1 is SGHTA and CDR2 is FQGNSA. Trimming cost V 5 bases and J 0 bases, with 17 bases left between them. Written as DNA, the CDR3 is TGTGCCAGCAGCCCTGAGGCCGGTTTTTCCTCCTACGAGCAGTACTTC. Its protein is CASSPEAGFSSYEQYF. Full variable domain (remainder filled in from reference TRBV7-2 and TRBJ2-7): GAGVSQSPSNKVTEKGKDVELRCDPISGHTALYWYRQSLGQGLEFLIYFQGNSAPDKSGLPSDRFSAERTGGSVSTLTIQRTQQEDSAVYLCASSPEAGFSSYEQYFGPGTRLTVT.

This clone turned up a few times. The chain uses TRBV5-4 and TRBJ1-1, with D possibly matching TRBD1 (5 bases). Trimming shortened V by 3 bases and J by 0 bases, and 12 bases separated the two germline ends. The germline V gene encodes CDR1 SGHNT and CDR2 YYREEE (reference sequence). CDR3 size: 15 residues. CDR3 bases: TGTGCCAGCAGCTCCCCGACAGATATGAACACTGAAGCTTTCTTT. It encodes CASSSPTDMNTEAFF.

This clone was picked up a small number of times. The chain recombines TRBV11-3 with TRBJ2-6; a weak D match, TRBD1 (5 bases). V dropped 4 bases and J dropped 2 bases, with 6 bases sitting between them. The germline V gene encodes CDR1 SGHNT and CDR2 YENEEA. This CDR3 has 14 amino acids. The CDR3 nucleotides read TGTGCCAGCAGCTCGACAGCTGGGGCCAACGTCCTGACTTTC. As protein: CASSSTAGANVLTF.

The chain joins TRBV7-2 to TRBJ2-5; weak D call: TRBD2 (6 bases). The germline gives CDR1 SGHTA, CDR2 FQGNSA. CDR3 length: 14 amino acids. Trimming cost V 4 bases and J 4 bases, with 13 bases left between them. CDR3: CASSSGLPGETQYF. The CDR3 DNA sequence: TGTGCCAGCAGCTCCGGACTACCGGGAGAGACCCAGTACTTC.

The V and J genes are TRBV6-6 and TRBJ2-2; perhaps TRBD1 as D (6 bases). This CDR3 region has 14 residues. Germline V lookup: CDR1 MNHNY, CDR2 SVGAGI (reference sequence). The V and J ends lost 4 bases and 6 bases respectively, with 12 bases between them. The CDR3 region is CASSSGDWAGELFF. CDR3 nucleotide sequence: TGTGCCAGCAGTTCAGGGGATTGGGCCGGGGAGCTGTTTTTT.

The genes are TRBV18 and TRBJ2-7; D might be TRBD2 (6 bases). This CDR3 is 14 amino acids long. The V and J ends lost 5 bases and 5 bases respectively, with 16 bases between them. CDR1 is KGHSH and CDR2 is LQKENI in the germline V gene. The CDR3 reads CASSRDGGGDEQYF. DNA of the CDR3: TGTGCCAGCTCAAGAGACGGAGGCGGGGACGAGCAGTACTTC.

This clone was seen just once. The V gene is TRBV6-6, the J gene TRBJ2-7; 9 nucleotides line up with TRBD2. The length of the CDR3 is 11 residues. Losses at the gene ends were 8 bases for V and 4 bases for J; bases not matched to a gene: 0. The germline gives CDR1 MNHNY, CDR2 SVGAGI (reference sequence). As DNA, the CDR3 is TGTGCCAGCGCGGGGGGGTACGAGCAGTACTTC. Translation gives CASAGGYEQYF.

DNA for the CDR3: TGTGCCAGCAGTGATAGCGGACTAGTCTTTGAGCAGTTCTTC. Its protein is CASSDSGLVFEQFF. The chain joins TRBV2 to TRBJ2-1; TRBD2 agrees at 7 bases. The CDR3 totals 14 residues. Unmatched junction bases numbered 8, after V lost 3 bases and J lost 9 bases. CDR1 and CDR2 (germline): SNHLY, FYNNEI.

The chain uses TRBV7-9 and TRBJ1-6, with D perhaps matching TRBD1 (5 bases). Germline V gene lookup returns CDR1 SEHNR and CDR2 FQNEAQ (reference sequence). There are 15 residues in the CDR3. Trimming removed 5 bases at V and 6 bases at J, with 14 bases between. The CDR3 DNA sequence: TGTGCCAGCAGCCCCAGGGCAGGGTTTAATTCACCCCTCCACTTT. Its protein is CASSPRAGFNSPLHF.

The gene calls are TRBV18 and TRBJ2-2, with no clear D. Trimming removed 5 bases at V and 4 bases at J, with 11 bases between. The CDR3 sequence is 14 residues long. The germline V gene encodes CDR1 KGHSH and CDR2 LQKENI. CDR3 bases: TGTGCCAGCTCATCCGGAGTTAGCACCGGGGAGCTGTTTTTT. Translated: CASSSGVSTGELFF.

The chain carries TRBV7-8 and TRBJ2-5; tentatively, D is TRBD2 (6 bases). The CDR3 totals 17 residues. From germline, CDR1 is SGHVS and CDR2 FQNEAQ. Trimming took off 2 bases at V and 4 bases at J, with 20 bases between the two ends. The CDR3 nucleotides are TGTGCCAGCAGCTTAAATCCTGCTAGCGAACTAGGAGAGACCCAGTACTTC. It encodes CASSLNPASELGETQYF.

Concerning this clone: The junction differs from germline at one of its ends, possibly a read error. The V call is TRBV5-6, the J call TRBJ2-2; 8 bases match TRBD2. This CDR3 has 18 amino acids. Germline CDR1 is SGHDT and CDR2 is YYEEEE. The CDR3 DNA sequence: TGTGCCAGCAGCACCGGACTGGCGGGGGGCCCGAACACCGGGGAGCTGCTTTTT. It encodes CASSTGLAGGPNTGELLF.

The J gene is TRBJ2-5, the V gene TRBV19, with 11 bases lining up with TRBD1. CDR1 and CDR2 (germline): LNHDA, SQIVND (reference sequence). The V segment lost 10 bases and the J segment 5 bases; nucleotides outside the gene matches: 6. This CDR3 is 13 amino acids long. CDR3 nucleotide sequence: TGTGCCACAGGGGGACAGGGGGGCGAGACCCAGTACTTC. As protein: CATGGQGGETQYF.

The rearrangement uses TRBV15 and TRBJ1-5; no clear D. Between the trimmed V and J ends, which lost 1 base and 5 bases, there was a span of 3 bases. This CDR3 has 12 residues. Germline CDR1 and CDR2: LNHNV and YYDKDF (reference sequence). The CDR3 DNA reads as TGTGCCACCAGCAGAGGGGATCAGCCCCAGCATTTT. Its protein is CATSRGDQPQHF. The variable domain in full, with the rest retrieved from reference TRBV15 and TRBJ1-5, is DAMVIQNPRYQVTQFGKPVTLSCSQTLNHNVMYWYQQKSSQAPKLLFHYYDKDFNNEADTPDNFQSRRPNTSFCFLDIRSPGLGDTAMYLCATSRGDQPQHFGDGTRLSIL.

V is TRBV25-1 and J is TRBJ2-5, with TRBD1 matching over 7 bases. Germline V gene data show CDR1 as MGHDK and CDR2 as SYGVNS. The ends lost 5 bases at V and 0 bases at J; junction bases unmatched: 3. CDR3 length: 14 residues. In DNA form, the CDR3 reads TGTGCCAGCAGTAAACAGGGGCACCAAGAGACCCAGTACTTC. Translated: CASSKQGHQETQYF.

The gene calls are TRBV7-9 and TRBJ1-2, with 7 bases identical to TRBD1. The CDR3 loop spans 14 amino acids. Germline V CDR1 and CDR2: SEHNR, FQNEAQ (reference sequence). V trimming: 5 bases; J trimming: 5 bases; junction bases outside the gene matches: 8. The CDR3 DNA reads as TGTGCCAGCAGCCGGGACAGTGGCCGGTATGGCTACACCTTC. Translated, it gives CASSRDSGRYGYTF. The whole variable domain, filled in from reference TRBV7-9 and TRBJ1-2, reads DTGVSQNPRHKITKRGQNVTFRCDPISEHNRLYWYRQTLGQGPEFLTYFQNEAQLEKSRLLSDRFSAERPKGSFSTLEIQRTEQGDSAMYLCASSRDSGRYGYTFGSGTRLTVV.

The chain couples TRBV5-1 to TRBJ2-2; the match to TRBD1 covers 7 bases. This CDR3 is 16 amino acids long. CDR1 is SGHRS and CDR2 is YFSETQ in the germline V gene. V lost 4 bases and J lost 1; bases outside the gene matches: 7. CDR3 protein: CASSPVGTVNTGELFF. The CDR3 DNA follows: TGCGCCAGCAGCCCGGTCGGGACAGTGAACACCGGGGAGCTGTTTTTT. Combining the CDR3 with reference TRBV5-1 and TRBJ2-2 gives the whole variable domain KAGVTQTPRYLIKTRGQQVTLSCSPISGHRSVSWYQQTPGQGLQFLFEYFSETQRNKGNFPGRFSGRQFSNSRSEMNVSTLELGDSALYLCASSPVGTVNTGELFFGEGSRLTVL.

The chain carries TRBV2 and TRBJ2-5; 7 bases are shared with TRBD2. The CDR3 is made up of 16 amino acids. Trimming took 4 bases from V and 0 from J; bases not matched to a gene: 8. CDR1 and CDR2 (germline): SNHLY, FYNNEI. The CDR3 loop reads CASSAPGREYQETQYF. The CDR3 nucleotides are TGTGCCAGCAGTGCCCCTGGGCGGGAGTACCAAGAGACCCAGTACTTC.

The J gene is TRBJ2-1, the V gene TRBV2; 10 bases align to TRBD2. Germline V gives CDR1 SNHLY, CDR2 FYNNEI. There are 14 residues in the CDR3. The V and J ends lost 5 bases and 7 bases, in that order; junction bases with no gene match: 5. DNA for the CDR3: TGTGCCAGCAGTAGAAGCGGGGGGGCAAATGAGCAGTTCTTC. Its protein is CASSRSGGANEQFF.

This rearrangement joins TRBV3-1 (or the pseudogene TRBV3-2) to TRBJ1-1; tentatively, D is TRBD1 (5 bases). V lost 5 bases and J lost 1, with 17 bases in between. The CDR3 sequence is 16 residues long. Germline V lookup: CDR1 LGHDT, CDR2 YNNKEL (reference sequence). The CDR3 is CASSKGQGAGNTEAFF. CDR3 in DNA: TGTGCCAGCAGCAAAGGGCAGGGCGCAGGGAACACTGAAGCTTTCTTT.

V gene TRBV20-1 combines with J gene TRBJ1-4, with D uncertain. Trimming cost V 6 bases and J 7 bases, with 9 bases left between them. The CDR3 loop spans 11 amino acids. Germline CDR1 DFQATT, CDR2 SNEGSKA (reference sequence). Here the CDR3 DNA reads TGCAGTGCGCCATGGGGTGAAAAACTGTTTTTT. The encoded protein is CSAPWGEKLFF.

The chain joins TRBV5-6 to TRBJ2-6; 8 bases agree with TRBD2. V dropped 7 bases and J dropped 2; count of bases not matched to a gene: 8. CDR1 is SGHDT and CDR2 is YYEEEE in the germline V gene. The CDR3 totals 16 residues. The CDR3 nucleotides read TGTGCCAGCTCGCGGGGGGATCAGGCTGGGGCCAACGTCCTGACTTTC. It is translated as CASSRGDQAGANVLTF.

The DNA of the CDR3 is TGTGCCAGCAGAATGGGGACCTCGGAGTACTTC. Translation gives CASRMGTSEYF. The J gene is TRBJ2-7, the V gene TRBV2; D may match TRBD1 or TRBD2 (5 bases each). The V end lost 6 bases, the J end lost 11 bases, and 14 bases lay between the germline ends. The CDR3 length is 11 residues. Germline CDR1 SNHLY, CDR2 FYNNEI.

As DNA, the CDR3 is TGTGCCAGCAGCTTTGTCAGTAACACTGAAGCTTTCTTT. Encoded protein: CASSFVSNTEAFF. This chain joins TRBV5-6 and TRBJ1-1; D is undetermined. The V end lost 2 bases, the J end lost 2 bases, and 7 bases lay between the germline ends. There are 13 residues in the CDR3. CDR1 SGHDT and CDR2 YYEEEE come from the germline V gene.

The J gene is TRBJ1-5, the V gene TRBV27; 8 bases match TRBD1. V shed 3 bases, J shed 1 base, and the junction held 5 bases outside the gene matches. Germline loops: CDR1 MNHEY, CDR2 SMNVEV (reference sequence). CDR3 length: 16 residues. The CDR3 bases are TGTGCCAGCAGTTTGAGCCAGGGGGCGAGCAATCAGCCCCAGCATTTT. It is translated as CASSLSQGASNQPQHF.

The chain is built from TRBV7-9 and TRBJ2-7; the D gene is possibly TRBD2 (6 bases). V gave up 7 bases and J gave up 3 bases, with 13 bases separating them. This CDR3 region has 13 residues. Germline loops: CDR1 SEHNR, CDR2 FQNEAQ (reference sequence). CDR3 coding DNA: TGTGCCAGCACCACCGGACTACACTACGAGCAGTACTTC. Its translation is CASTTGLHYEQYF.